The rows below give T cell receptor beta chains drawn from one sample of a study of shared clonotypes between healthy human individuals. Libraries were prepared by immunoSEQ multiplex PCR; TCRdb keeps only in-frame clonotypes and omits some of them. The profile covers over a million clones, with approximately 68% appearing a single time and over 1.3% taken by the ten largest. What was sequenced was memory CD4+ T cells sorted from blood. The receptor source for this set is a man aged 18 to 30 in good health. The CDR3 runs from the conserved cysteine through the conserved F or W. D genes are given only for firm matches. Only some rows state a clone size, as once, few, many or a class for expanded clones.

>13|-|TRBV10-1|-|TRBJ1-6
TGCGCCAGCAGTCGGCAAATGAATTCACCCCTCCACTTT
CASSRQMNSPLHF
>16|TRBD1|TRBV6-1|-|TRBJ2-4
TGTGCCAGCAGTGAAGTGGGACAGGGTGGCAAAAACATTCAGTACTTC
CASSEVGQGGKNIQYF
>14|-|TRBV5-6|-|TRBJ1-3
TGTGCCAGCAGGGCCGGGACGGCTGGAAACACCATATATTTT
CASRAGTAGNTIYF
>15|-|TRBV9|once|TRBJ2-2
TGTGCCAGCAGCGTAATGGGGTCGAACACCGGGGAGCTGTTTTTT
CASSVMGSNTGELFF
>16|-|TRBV7-9|once|TRBJ1-4
TGTGCCAGCAGCCTAGGTCGTCGGGAGCCTAATGAAAAACTGTTTTTT
CASSLGRREPNEKLFF
>13|TRBD1|TRBV5-1|-|TRBJ2-1
TGCGCCAGCAGCATACCACAGGGGGATGAGCAGTTCTTC
CASSIPQGDEQFF
>15|-|TRBV7-2|-|TRBJ1-1
TGTGCCAGCAGCTTAGCAGCACGGTTGAACACTGAAGCTTTCTTT
CASSLAARLNTEAFF
>15|TRBD1|TRBV27|-|TRBJ2-1
TGTGCCAGCAGCACTGGACAGGGTTTTGGCAATGAGCAGTTCTTC
CASSTGQGFGNEQFF
>14|-|TRBV19|few|TRBJ1-5
TGTGCCACCGCCTCTTGGGGTCTCAATCAGCCCCAGCATTTT
CATASWGLNQPQHF
>15|-|TRBV7-3|few|TRBJ1-1
TGTGCCAGCAGCTTACAGTGGTCGAGTAACACTGAAGCTTTCTTT
CASSLQWSSNTEAFF
>14|TRBD2|TRBV10-3|-|TRBJ2-7
TGTGCCATCACTCAGACTAGCGGGGCCTACGAGCAGTACTTC
CAITQTSGAYEQYF
>13|-|TRBV2|few|TRBJ1-6
TGTGCCAGCAGAGATCGTTCCAATTCACCCCTCCACTTT
CASRDRSNSPLHF
>15|TRBD1|TRBV4-1|-|TRBJ2-7
TGCGCCAGCAGCCTCAGGTTCGGGACAGGGAGCGAGCAGTACTTC
CASSLRFGTGSEQYF
>15|TRBD2|TRBV7-8|many|TRBJ2-1
TGTGCCAGCAGCTTTAGCGGGACCCCTTACAATGAGCAGTTCTTC
CASSFSGTPYNEQFF
>15|TRBD2|TRBV30|once|TRBJ2-2
TGTGCCTGGACCCGCGGGGGTCCGGGAACCGGGGAGCTGTTTTTT
CAWTRGGPGTGELFF
>15|-|TRBV18|-|TRBJ2-7
TGTGCCAGCTCACCACCGGGACGGGGATCCTACGAGCAGTACTTC
CASSPPGRGSYEQYF
>13|-|TRBV5-4|-|TRBJ2-5
TGTGCCAGCAGCTTGGGGTCGAGAGAGACCCAGTACTTC
CASSLGSRETQYF
>13|TRBD1|TRBV18|-|TRBJ1-2
TGTGCCAGCTCGCCGGGACAGGACTATGGCTACACCTTC
CASSPGQDYGYTF
>16|TRBD1|TRBV5-1|-|TRBJ1-4
TGCGCCAGCAGCCCGGATTGGGGCAGGGGGATTGAAAAACTGTTTTTT
CASSPDWGRGIEKLFF
>13|TRBD2|TRBV6-6|-|TRBJ2-3
TGTGCCAGCAAAGGGACTAGCGCAGATACGCAGTATTTT
CASKGTSADTQYF
>15|TRBD1|TRBV27|-|TRBJ1-1
TGTGCCAGCAGTTTAAAACAGGGGGGACAAACTGAAGCTTTCTTT
CASSLKQGGQTEAFF
>12|-|TRBV5-1|-|TRBJ2-5
TGCGCCAGCAGCTCAGACCGAGAGACCCAGTACTTC
CASSSDRETQYF
>14|-|TRBV6-5|few|TRBJ1-2
TGTGCCAGCAGTTACGCTCATGGTAACTATGGCTACACCTTC
CASSYAHGNYGYTF
>18|TRBD1|TRBV6-1|once|TRBJ2-4
TGTGCCAGCAGTGAAGCTTGGTGGCAGGGGGCGGCCAAAAACATTCAGTACTTC
CASSEAWWQGAAKNIQYF
>13|-|TRBV5-4|-|TRBJ1-2
TGTGCCAGCAGCTCCCGGGCCCAAGGAGGCTACACCTTC
CASSSRAQGGYTF
>15|-|TRBV6-1|-|TRBJ1-3
TGTGCCAGCAGTGACGGCAGATTCTCTGGAAACACCATATATTTT
CASSDGRFSGNTIYF
>16|TRBD2|TRBV7-2|once|TRBJ2-1
TGTGCCAGCAGCTCTCCGGGCGGGAGTCAGTACAATGAGCAGTTCTTC
CASSSPGGSQYNEQFF
>12|-|TRBV30|-|TRBJ2-2
TGTGCCTGGAATATCAACACCGGGGAGCTGTTTTTT
CAWNINTGELFF
>14|-|TRBV28|-|TRBJ1-4
TGTGCCAGCAGGGAGACAGGTCCGGGAGAAAAACTGTTTTTT
CASRETGPGEKLFF
>17|TRBD2|TRBV28|-|TRBJ2-5
TGTGCCAGCAGTTTAGCTCGACTAGCGGGCTTCCAAGAGACCCAGTACTTC
CASSLARLAGFQETQYF
>14|-|TRBV2|-|TRBJ1-4
TGTGCCAGCAGGAAACTGGGTGGGGATGAAAAACTGTTTTTT
CASRKLGGDEKLFF
>11|-|TRBV6-6|-|TRBJ2-5
TGTGCCAGCAGTACCAAAGAGACCCAGTACTTC
CASSTKETQYF
>15|TRBD1|TRBV19|-|TRBJ1-3
TGTGCCAGTAGGGGGACAGGGCTCTCTGGAAACACCATATATTTT
CASRGTGLSGNTIYF
>13|-|TRBV7-8|-|TRBJ1-1
TGTGCCAGCAGCTTTTCACCCTACACTGAAGCTTTCTTT
CASSFSPYTEAFF
>17|-|TRBV5-1|-|TRBJ2-2
TGCGCCAGCAGCTTGGCCGAGCGGCTAGAGAACACCGGGGAGCTGTTTTTT
CASSLAERLENTGELFF
>13|TRBD2|TRBV19|-|TRBJ2-1
TGTGCCAGTAGTGTGGGAGGGCCACTTGAGCAGTTCTTC
CASSVGGPLEQFF
>16|TRBD1|TRBV18|-|TRBJ2-3
TGTGCCAGCTCACCACTTCGGACAGGGGGGGCAGATACGCAGTATTTT
CASSPLRTGGADTQYF
>16|TRBD1|TRBV4-3|once|TRBJ1-4
TGCGCCAGCAGCCAAGATCTTGGACAGGGAAATGAAAAACTGTTTTTT
CASSQDLGQGNEKLFF
>16|TRBD1|TRBV19|few|TRBJ2-6
TGTGCCAGTAGTAGGATGACAGGGGTTGGGGCCAACGTCCTGACTTTC
CASSRMTGVGANVLTF